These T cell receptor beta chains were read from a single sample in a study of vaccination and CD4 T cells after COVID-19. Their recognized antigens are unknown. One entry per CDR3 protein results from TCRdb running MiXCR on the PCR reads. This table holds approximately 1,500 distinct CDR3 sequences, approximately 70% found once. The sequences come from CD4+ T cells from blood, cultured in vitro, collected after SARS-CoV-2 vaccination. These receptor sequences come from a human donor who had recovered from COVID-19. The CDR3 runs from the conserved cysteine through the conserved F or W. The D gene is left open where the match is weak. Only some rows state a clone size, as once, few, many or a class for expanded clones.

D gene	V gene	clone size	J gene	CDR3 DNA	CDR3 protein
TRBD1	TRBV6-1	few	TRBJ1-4	TGTGCCAGCAGTGAACGGGACAGACCTGAAAAACTGTTTTTT	CASSERDRPEKLFF
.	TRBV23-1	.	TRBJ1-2	TGCGCCAGCAGTCTCACCGGGACCTCAGGTCGAGGCTACACCTTC	CASSLTGTSGRGYTF
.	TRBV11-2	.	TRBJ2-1	TGTGCCAGCAGCGCTCTCGGGGGGCGCCGGGAAAATGAGCAGTTCTTC	CASSALGGRRENEQFF
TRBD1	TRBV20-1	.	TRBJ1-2	TGCAGTGCTATCAGGGGGCCGGACTATGGCTACACCTTC	CSAIRGPDYGYTF
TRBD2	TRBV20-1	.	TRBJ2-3	TGCAGTGCTAGAGGGGGTGGGGCGGGGGACACAGATACGCAGTATTTT	CSARGGGAGDTDTQYF
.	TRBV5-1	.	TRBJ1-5	TGCGCCAGCAGCTTGACCGGGCCCCAGGAGCCCCAGCATTTT	CASSLTGPQEPQHF
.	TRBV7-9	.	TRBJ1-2	TGTGCCAGCAGCTCCTCGGGGGAAGTGCGCGGCTACACCTTC	CASSSSGEVRGYTF
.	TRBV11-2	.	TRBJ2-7	TGTGCCAGCAGCTTAGGGCCCGGGGAAGAGCAGTACTTC	CASSLGPGEEQYF
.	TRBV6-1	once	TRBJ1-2	TGTGCCAGCAGTGAACGGGGCTATGGCTACACCTTC	CASSERGYGYTF
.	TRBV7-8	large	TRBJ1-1	TGTGCCAGCAGCCGAAACTCACTTGAGAACACTGAAGCTTTCTTT	CASSRNSLENTEAFF
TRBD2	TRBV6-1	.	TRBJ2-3	TGTGCCAGCACCCCGGGGAGGGCCCCAGATACGCAGTATTTT	CASTPGRAPDTQYF
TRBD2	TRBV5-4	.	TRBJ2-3	TGTGCCAGCAGCCCGGGAGCGGGAGTGAGGGATACGCAGTATTTT	CASSPGAGVRDTQYF
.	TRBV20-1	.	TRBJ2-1	TGCAGTGCGAGACGGAGCTCCTACAATGAGCAGTTCTTC	CSARRSSYNEQFF
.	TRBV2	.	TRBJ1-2	TGTGCCAGCAGAGCGGGAGTCCCAGGAGACTATGGCTACACCTTC	CASRAGVPGDYGYTF
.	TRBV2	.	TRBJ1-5	TGTGCCAGCCGAGAGGACATACCAAAGCCCCAGCATTTT	CASREDIPKPQHF
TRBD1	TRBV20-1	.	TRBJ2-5	TGCAGTGCTGAGGGGACAGGCCAAGAGACCCAGTACTTC	CSAEGTGQETQYF
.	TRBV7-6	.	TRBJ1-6	TGTGCCAGCAGCTTGGATCCAGGAGACTCACCCCTCCACTTT	CASSLDPGDSPLHF
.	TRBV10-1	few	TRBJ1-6	TGCGCCAGCAGTGAGCAGATGGATTCACCCCTCCACTTT	CASSEQMDSPLHF
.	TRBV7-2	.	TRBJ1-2	TGTGCCAGCAGCTTACGTGGGGAGTATGGCTACACCTTC	CASSLRGEYGYTF
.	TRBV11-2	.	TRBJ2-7	TGTGCCAGCAGCTTACCCCGGGGTTACTACGAGCAGTACTTC	CASSLPRGYYEQYF
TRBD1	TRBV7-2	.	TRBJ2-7	TGTGCCAGCAGCTTCGGGACAGAAGGTTTTGCTTACGAGCAGTACTTC	CASSFGTEGFAYEQYF
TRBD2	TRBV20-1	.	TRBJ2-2	TGCAGTGCCCAGCGGGGGGGCCGGACCGGGGAGCTGTTTTTT	CSAQRGGRTGELFF
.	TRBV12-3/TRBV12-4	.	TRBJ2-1	TGTGCCAGCAGTTCCCGAGATGAGCAGTTCTTC	CASSSRDEQFF
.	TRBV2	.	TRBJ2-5	TGTGCCAGCAGTGAGGGTTCAGTAGGCGAGACCCAGTACTTC	CASSEGSVGETQYF
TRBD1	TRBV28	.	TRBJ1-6	TGTGCCAGCAGTCGGAGGGGACAGCTATCACCCCTCCACTTT	CASSRRGQLSPLHF
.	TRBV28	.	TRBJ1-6	TGTGCCAGCAGTTCCCCCGGTGAGGTTTCACCCCTCCACTTT	CASSSPGEVSPLHF
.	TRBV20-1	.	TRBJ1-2	TGCAGTGCTAGAATTAACACTACCTATGGCTACACCTTC	CSARINTTYGYTF
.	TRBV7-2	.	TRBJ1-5	TGTGCCAGCAGCTTAGGGGTGAATCAGCCCCAGCATTTT	CASSLGVNQPQHF
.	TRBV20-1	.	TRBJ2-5	TGCAGTGCTAAATATACAGGGGGAGGGGAGACCCAGTACTTC	CSAKYTGGGETQYF
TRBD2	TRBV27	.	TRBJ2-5	TGTGCCAGCAGTTTCAGGGAGGGGGAGACCCAGTACTTC	CASSFREGETQYF
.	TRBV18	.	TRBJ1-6	TGTGCCAGCTCACCACCGAATTCACCCCTCCACTTT	CASSPPNSPLHF
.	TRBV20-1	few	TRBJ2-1	TGCAGTGTCCCACCAACCCCCAATGAGCAGTTCTTC	CSVPPTPNEQFF
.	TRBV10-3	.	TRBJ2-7	TGTGCCACCATGGCATCCTACGAGCAGTACTTC	CATMASYEQYF
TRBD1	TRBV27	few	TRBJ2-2	TGTGCCAGCAGTTCCGGAGACAGGGACACCGGGGAGCTGTTTTTT	CASSSGDRDTGELFF
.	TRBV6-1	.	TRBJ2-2	TGTGCCAGCAGTCACGCTTCACTAGAGTCGGGGGAGCTGTTTTTT	CASSHASLESGELFF
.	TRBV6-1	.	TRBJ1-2	TGTGCCAGCAGTGGAAGATGGGGTCCTAACTATGGCTACACCTTC	CASSGRWGPNYGYTF
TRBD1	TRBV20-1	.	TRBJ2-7	TGCAGTGCTAGAAGGGGACAGGAGCCCTACGAGCAGTACTTC	CSARRGQEPYEQYF
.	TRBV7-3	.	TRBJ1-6	TGTGCCAGCAGCGATGGGAAGGGATCACCCCTCCACTTT	CASSDGKGSPLHF
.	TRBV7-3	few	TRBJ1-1	TGTGCCAGCAGCTTTCGGGGGGACCGGGGCACTGAAGCTTTCTTT	CASSFRGDRGTEAFF
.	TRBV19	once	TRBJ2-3	TGTGCCAGTAGTTCGGTCACAGATACGCAGTATTTT	CASSSVTDTQYF
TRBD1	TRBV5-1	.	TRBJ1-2	TGCGCCAGCAGCTTGGGGACAGGAACCAACTATGGCTACACCTTC	CASSLGTGTNYGYTF
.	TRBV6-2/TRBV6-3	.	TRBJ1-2	TGTGCCAGCAGGGACTGGCCCTTTGACAGGAACTATGGCTACACCTTC	CASRDWPFDRNYGYTF
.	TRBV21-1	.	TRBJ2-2	TGTGCCAGCAGCAAAGGGACTAGCGGTTTCGCGAACACCGGGGAGCTGTTTTTT	CASSKGTSGFANTGELFF
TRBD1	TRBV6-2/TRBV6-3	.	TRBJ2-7	TGTGCCAGCAGTTCAAGGACAGGGGGCTACGAGCAGTACTTC	CASSSRTGGYEQYF
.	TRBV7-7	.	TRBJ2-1	TGTGCTAGCAGCTTGGGGCGGTTGAATGAGCAGTTCTTC	CASSLGRLNEQFF